This is a list of T cell receptor beta chains from one sample in a study of glioma-infiltrating T cells after dendritic cell vaccination. Using immunoSEQ multiplex PCR, the repertoire was profiled, and TCRdb retains in-frame clones only, with some absent. The table has roughly 83,000 clones, more than 75% seen once; the top ten hold about a sixth. The sequencing used blood, collected before dendritic cell vaccination. These receptors all come from a human donor with glioblastoma. Both conserved end residues are part of each CDR3. The D gene is left open where the match is weak. Size tells how often a clone was seen (once, few, many) or the class of an expanded clone, and some rows leave it out.

clone_size | d_call | j_call | v_call | cdr3_nt | cdr3_aa
. | TRBD1 | TRBJ1-5 | TRBV5-6 | TGTGCCAGCAGGTCCCAGGGGGCTTTGGGACAGCCCCAGCATTTT | CASRSQGALGQPQHF
. | TRBD1 | TRBJ1-2 | TRBV5-1 | TGCGCCAGCAGCGTCCGAGGACAGGGCAGATATGGCTACACCTTC | CASSVRGQGRYGYTF
. | . | TRBJ1-2 | TRBV28 | TGTGCCAGCAGGCGGGACCGCGGATGGTATGGCTACACCTTC | CASRRDRGWYGYTF
. | . | TRBJ1-5 | TRBV19 | TGTGCCAGTAGTGGAACAGGACCCAATCAGCCCCAGCATTTT | CASSGTGPNQPQHF
. | . | TRBJ1-2 | TRBV28 | TGTGCCAGCACGTCGGAGAACTATGGCTACACCTTC | CASTSENYGYTF
. | . | TRBJ1-3 | TRBV10-3 | TGTGCCATCAGTGAGCGGGGGAGAAAATCTGGAAACACCATATATTTT | CAISERGRKSGNTIYF
. | . | TRBJ1-3 | TRBV6-1 | TGTGCCAGCAGTGGGCAGGCTTACCTATCTGGAAACACCATATATTTT | CASSGQAYLSGNTIYF
. | . | TRBJ2-4 | TRBV28 | TGTGCCAGCAGTTTTGGCAGGGGCGTAACCAAAAACATTCAGTACTTC | CASSFGRGVTKNIQYF
. | TRBD2 | TRBJ2-4 | TRBV4-3 | TGCGCCAGCAGCCAAGATTTCGGGAGGGGCATTCAGTACTTC | CASSQDFGRGIQYF
once | . | TRBJ2-7 | TRBV14 | TGTGCCAGCAGCCAAGATCCCGGTCTAGCGTACACCCAAAGCTATTCCGAGCAGTACTTC | CASSQDPGLAYTQSYSEQYF
. | TRBD1 | TRBJ2-2 | TRBV11-2 | TGTGCCAGCAGCTTGGGGCAGGGGGCCACCGGGGAGCTGTTTTTT | CASSLGQGATGELFF
. | TRBD1 | TRBJ1-5 | TRBV19 | TGTGCCACCCAGCCCGGGACAGGGTTCAATCAGCCCCAGCATTTT | CATQPGTGFNQPQHF
. | . | TRBJ1-4 | TRBV5-6 | TGTGCCAGCGTGCTAAAGGGGACAACTAATGAAAAACTGTTTTTT | CASVLKGTTNEKLFF
. | . | TRBJ2-7 | TRBV28 | TGTGCCAGCGACGAAGATTCGGGGGAGCAGTACTTC | CASDEDSGEQYF
. | TRBD1 | TRBJ1-1 | TRBV29-1 | TGCAGCCTCCTCCTGGGACAGGGCGGGGGAAACACTGAAGCTTTCTTT | CSLLLGQGGGNTEAFF
once | TRBD2 | TRBJ2-2 | TRBV25-1 | TGTGCCAGCAGTCTCGTACTAGCGGGAGAGGCCGGGGAGCTGTTTTTT | CASSLVLAGEAGELFF
. | . | TRBJ2-1 | TRBV11-2 | TGTGCCAGCAGCTTAGACGGTCCGTCTGAGCAGTTCTTC | CASSLDGPSEQFF
. | TRBD1 | TRBJ2-7 | TRBV7-9 | TGTGCCAGCAGCTTAGGGACAGGGGGCTACTACGAGCAGTACTTC | CASSLGTGGYYEQYF
. | . | TRBJ1-2 | TRBV7-6 | TGTGCCGTCCAAGGGGGGGGCGGCTATGGCTACACCTTC | CAVQGGGGYGYTF
. | . | TRBJ2-7 | TRBV5-1 | TGCGCCAGCAGCTTTAGGACGGGGGTAGTTGAGCAGTACTTC | CASSFRTGVVEQYF
. | . | TRBJ1-1 | TRBV4-3 | TGCGCCAGCAGCCAAGAGGTCCGGGGTATCACTGAAGCTTTCTTT | CASSQEVRGITEAFF
. | . | TRBJ2-3 | TRBV7-2 | TGTGCCAGCAGCTTACGGGAGCCCTCCACAGATACGCAGTATTTT | CASSLREPSTDTQYF
. | . | TRBJ2-7 | TRBV28 | TGTGCCACCAAACGCACAGGGACCTACGAGCAGTACTTC | CATKRTGTYEQYF
. | TRBD1 | TRBJ2-2 | TRBV7-7 | TGTGCCAGCAGCTTAAGGGAGGACAGGGCGGTCACCGGGGAGCTGTTTTTT | CASSLREDRAVTGELFF
. | TRBD2 | TRBJ2-7 | TRBV5-4 | TGTGCCAGCAGCCCTCCGGGACTAGGGGACTACGAGCAGTACTTC | CASSPPGLGDYEQYF
. | TRBD2 | TRBJ2-7 | TRBV2 | TGTGCCAGCAGTGTGACTAGCGGTCTTCCCTACGAGCAGTACTTC | CASSVTSGLPYEQYF
. | . | TRBJ1-5 | TRBV5-4 | TGTGCCAGCAGCTTGGATGGGGGGTATCAGCCCCAGCATTTT | CASSLDGGYQPQHF
. | TRBD1 | TRBJ2-7 | TRBV7-2 | TGTGCCAGCAGCCGCCGTTCGACAGGGAGCTACGAGCAGTACTTC | CASSRRSTGSYEQYF
once | TRBD1 | TRBJ1-2 | TRBV7-6 | TGTGCCAGCACCAATGCGGGACAGGGGGATGGCTACACCTTC | CASTNAGQGDGYTF